The source of this T cell receptor beta chain is a study of control samples from healthy donors and cancer patients. The data were produced by immunoSEQ multiplex PCR, yet TCRdb's version contains in-frame clones alone and is incomplete. Found here are some 71,000 clones, about nine tenths of them singletons; the top ten hold 0.95% to 1.5%. This clone showed up just a few times. This CDR3 is also generated by other DNA sequences in the sample. CDR3 length equals 15 residues. From germline, CDR1 is MDHEN and CDR2 SYDVKM. J was trimmed by 2 bases and V by 6 bases; bases with no gene match: 6. This TCR derives from a woman between 50 and 59 years old with colorectal cancer. This chain links TRBV28 with TRBJ1-3; 8 bases agree with TRBD1. Sequencing was done on a sample of PBMCs. The CDR3 region has the DNA TGTGCCAGCAGATCGGACAGGGTTCCTGGAAACACCATATATTTT. This codes for CASRSDRVPGNTIYF.